Presented here are 15 T cell receptor beta chains from one specimen sequenced in a study of CD8 T cells in Susac syndrome (dated by TCRdb to about 2019). Libraries were built with the immunoSEQ multiplex PCR assay. RNA was extracted using the RNeasy kit, and about 0.45 to 1 microgram was reverse transcribed with random hexamers. TCRdb cleaned the public reads at Q25 with fastp, built clones with MiXCR and kept in-frame beta chains. Each CDR3 protein gets just one entry, which takes the most common genes and DNA from the rows behind it. The sample contains about 130,000 distinct CDR3 sequences, approximately 93% of them found a single time. Together, the top ten hold roughly 0.3% of the sample. The sequenced sample consisted of CD8+ T cells from PBMCs. The receptor source for this set is a human donor with multiple sclerosis.

The gene calls are TRBV2 and TRBJ2-7; D is tentatively TRBD1 or TRBD2 (5 bases each). Deletions cut 3 bases from V and 0 bases from J, with 12 bases between. Germline loops: CDR1 SNHLY, CDR2 FYNNEI. The CDR3 has 15 amino acids. CDR3 region: CASSEGTLSSYEQYV. The CDR3 DNA is TGTGCCAGCAGTGAGGGGACCTTGAGCTCCTACGAGCAGTACGTC.

The V call is TRBV7-2, the J call TRBJ2-1; TRBD2 matches 12 bases. The CDR3 has 17 amino acids. CDR1 and CDR2 from the germline V gene are SGHTA and FQGNSA. J was trimmed by 6 bases and V by 4 bases; bases with no gene match: 10. DNA of the CDR3: TGTGCCAGCAGCTCCCAAAGACTAGCGGGAGTGGTCAATGAGCAGTTCTTC. This encodes CASSSQRLAGVVNEQFF.

The chain links TRBV12-3 or TRBV12-4 to TRBJ2-7; D might be TRBD1 (8 bases). The CDR3 is 15 amino acids. Trimming pared 5 bases from V and 2 bases from J, leaving 16 bases between. CDR3 residues: CASSKQGGRTYEQYF. DNA of the CDR3: TGTGCCAGCAGTAAACAGGGGGGGAGAACCTACGAGCAGTACTTC.

The chain recombines TRBV27 with TRBJ2-3; 7 bases agree with TRBD2. The CDR3 length is 15 residues. V shed 1 base, J shed 3 bases, and the junction held 4 bases outside the gene matches. Germline lookup yields CDR1 MNHEY and CDR2 SMNVEV (reference sequence). CDR3 residues: CASSLYWGGTDTQYF. The CDR3 nucleotides read TGTGCCAGCAGTTTATATTGGGGGGGGACAGATACGCAGTATTTT.

The CDR3 is CATKGQGGKSGNTEAFF. As DNA, the CDR3 is TGTGCCACAAAAGGACAGGGGGGAAAGAGTGGGAACACTGAAGCTTTCTTT. This chain links TRBV7-9 with TRBJ1-1; 10 bases agree with TRBD1. Unmatched junction bases numbered 15, after V lost 10 bases and J lost 1 base. The CDR3 has 17 residues. Germline V CDR1 and CDR2: SEHNR, FQNEAQ (reference sequence). Full variable domain (rest looked up from reference TRBV7-9 and TRBJ1-1): DTGVSQNPRHKITKRGQNVTFRCDPISEHNRLYWYRQTLGQGPEFLTYFQNEAQLEKSRLLSDRFSAERPKGSFSTLEIQRTEQGDSAMYLCATKGQGGKSGNTEAFFGQGTRLTVV.

This rearrangement joins TRBV24-1 to TRBJ2-3; 13 positions agree with TRBD2. The length of the CDR3 is 18 residues. Trimming removed 4 bases from V and 6 bases from J; junction bases left unmatched: 12. CDR1 is KGHDR, CDR2 SFDVKD, per germline. CDR3 DNA sequence: TGTGCCACCAGTGAGGGAGGGAGGACTAGCGGGAGTCGGGATACGCAGTATTTT. Its protein product is CATSEGGRTSGSRDTQYF.

The V gene is TRBV2, the J gene TRBJ1-5; D gene ambiguous. Looked up from germline, CDR1 is SNHLY and CDR2 is FYNNEI. V lost 7 bases and J lost 7, with 14 bases in between. There are 13 residues in the CDR3. The CDR3 coding sequence is TGTGCCAGCAATTTGGTCGGGAACCAGCCCCAGCATTTT. Translated: CASNLVGNQPQHF.

V is TRBV3-1 and J is TRBJ2-5; no definite D call. The V end lost 4 bases, the J end lost 5 bases, and 17 bases lay between the germline ends. Looked up from germline, CDR1 is LGHDT and CDR2 is YNNKEL (reference sequence). The CDR3 is made up of 15 amino acids. CDR3 in DNA: TGTGCCAGCAGCCCAAGTTACCCCCTAGGGGAGACCCAGTACTTC. It yields the protein CASSPSYPLGETQYF.

The chain combines TRBV7-3 with TRBJ2-1, with D perhaps matching TRBD2 (5 bases). CDR1 and CDR2 from the germline V gene are SGHTA and FQGTGA. Trimming took off 5 bases at V and 7 bases at J, with 12 bases between the two ends. CDR3 length equals 13 residues. CDR3 loop: CASSLGGQNEQFF. The DNA for the CDR3 is TGTGCCAGCAGCCTAGGAGGCCAGAATGAGCAGTTCTTC.

The chain couples TRBV4-1 to TRBJ2-2; D is possibly TRBD1 or TRBD2 (5 bases each). Germline V gene lookup returns CDR1 MGHRA and CDR2 YSYEKL. CDR3 length: 15 amino acids. Trimming removed 5 bases from V and 5 bases from J, with 15 bases in between. In DNA, the CDR3 is TGCGCCAGCAGCTCCTCCGGGACCTTTACCGGGGAGCTGTTTTTT. This sequence encodes CASSSSGTFTGELFF.

The chain employs TRBV6-6 and TRBJ2-2; D is unclear. Per germline, CDR1 MNHNY and CDR2 SVGAGI (reference sequence). This CDR3 has 14 amino acids. V was pared by 0 bases and J by 6 bases, with 8 bases between. The CDR3 here is CASSYSYSSGELFF. The DNA for the CDR3 is TGTGCCAGCAGTTACTCGTATTCGTCCGGGGAGCTGTTTTTT.

The chain couples TRBV29-1 to TRBJ2-7; possibly TRBD1 for D (5 bases). This CDR3 contains 13 residues. Germline-derived CDR1 and CDR2 are SQVTM and ANQGSEA. Trimming removed 6 bases from V and 3 bases from J, with 15 bases in between. The CDR3 bases are TGCAGCGTCGCCACAGGCTACGGCTACGAGCAGTACTTC. It yields the protein CSVATGYGYEQYF.

The genes are TRBV9 and TRBJ2-5; TRBD2 matches 9 bases. This CDR3 is built from 14 residues. V trimming: 6 bases; J trimming: 2 bases; junction bases outside the gene matches: 5. Germline CDR1 is SGDLS and CDR2 is YYNGEE. The CDR3 reads CASNPSGAQETQYF. Written as DNA, the CDR3 is TGTGCCAGCAATCCTAGCGGGGCGCAAGAGACCCAGTACTTC.

V gene TRBV9 combines with J gene TRBJ2-7; 8 nucleotides match TRBD1. This CDR3 region has 15 residues. CDR1 is SGDLS, CDR2 YYNGEE, per germline. With 0 bases clipped from V and 5 bases from J, the junction kept 7 bases outside the gene matches. The CDR3 DNA is TGTGCCAGCAGCGTAGCCGGGACAGGAGTCAACGAGCAGTACTTC. Its protein is CASSVAGTGVNEQYF.

CDR3 DNA sequence: TGCGCCAGCAGCAACTATGGGCCGCCCACCGGGGAGCTGTTTTTT. Amino acids: CASSNYGPPTGELFF. V usage is TRBV5-1 and J usage is TRBJ2-2; D is undetermined. The V end lost 4 bases, the J end lost 4 bases, and 14 bases lay between the germline ends. This CDR3 has 15 amino acids. CDR1 is SGHRS, CDR2 YFSETQ, per germline.